This T cell receptor beta chain appears in the sequencing data of a study of Graves' ophthalmopathy and Graves' hyperthyroidism. Background on the study: By definition, stable hyperthyroidism involved no ophthalmopathy within 18 months of follow-up.

A diagnosis was made from clinical symptoms together with serum thyroxine, TRAb, thyroid ultrasound and orbital computed tomography. Amplification of the TCR beta CDR3 regions used RNA transcripts (as template). HTBI-primed RT-PCR formed the first round, and a multiplex PCR formed the second. TCRdb independently ran MiXCR on the multiplex PCR reads; one entry per CDR3 protein. The sample comprises 900,000 to 1,200,000 distinct CDR3 sequences, 35% to 40% of which are singletons, and 11% rests with the top ten. This receptor was obtained from an adult man with Graves' hyperthyroidism. The source material was peripheral blood or thyroid tissue (not recorded which).

CDR3 coding DNA: TGTGCCACCAGCAGAGGACAGGGGATCGGGGAGCTGTTTTTT. It encodes CATSRGQGIGELFF. The chain joins TRBV15 to TRBJ2-2; 8 bases fit TRBD1. The CDR3 is 14 residues long. Germline V gives CDR1 LNHNV, CDR2 YYDKDF (reference sequence). The V and J ends lost 1 base and 7 bases, in that order; junction bases with no gene match: 2.